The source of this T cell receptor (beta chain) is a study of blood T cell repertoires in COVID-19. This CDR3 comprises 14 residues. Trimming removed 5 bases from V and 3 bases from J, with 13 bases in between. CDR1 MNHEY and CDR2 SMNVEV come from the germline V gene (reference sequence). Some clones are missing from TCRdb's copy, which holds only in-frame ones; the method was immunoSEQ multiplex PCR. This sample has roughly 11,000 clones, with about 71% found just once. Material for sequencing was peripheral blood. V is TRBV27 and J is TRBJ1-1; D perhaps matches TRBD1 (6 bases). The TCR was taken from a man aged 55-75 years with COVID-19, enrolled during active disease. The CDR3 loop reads CASSVRQADTEAFF. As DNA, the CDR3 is TGTGCCAGCAGTGTCAGACAGGCTGACACTGAAGCTTTCTTT.